This TCR beta chain was recovered during a study of T cells in Graves' hyperthyroidism and ophthalmopathy. Study-wide findings and caveats: Blood held most thyroid clonotypes expanded above 0.001 frequency.

RNA transcripts served as the template for amplifying TCR beta CDR3 regions. A set of HTBI primers served as the primers for a first-round RT-PCR of the TCR CDR3. One entry per CDR3 protein, called by TCRdb with MiXCR from the multiplex PCR reads. This table has under 350,000 distinct CDR3 sequences, less than 30% appearing once. About this clonotype itself: What it binds is not known.

Germline CDR1 and CDR2: SGHRS and YFSETQ. The V end lost 4 bases, the J end lost 3 bases, and 16 bases lay between the germline ends. The CDR3 contains 15 residues. The sequence was obtained from a middle-aged man with Graves' hyperthyroidism that later progressed to Graves' ophthalmopathy. Material: blood. The V and J genes are TRBV5-1 and TRBJ1-1; a possible D gene is TRBD1 (6 bases). CDR3 sequence (DNA): TGCGCCAGCAGCAAAGGGCAGGGGATTTACACTGAAGCTTTCTTT. Its translation is CASSKGQGIYTEAFF.